This T cell receptor (beta chain) was sequenced for a study of cytomegalovirus exposure and HLA in healthy donors. Background on the study: Within an early data release were around 87 million unique TCRs drawn from HLA-typed donors.

About this clone itself: Antigen unknown.

PCR involved 60 Vbeta and 13 Jbeta primers. Only in-frame clones appear in the TCRdb table, and some are missing; sequencing was by immunoSEQ multiplex PCR. The table has 250,000 to 350,000 clones, roughly 90% seen once; the top ten hold 3.5% to 4%. J gave up 1 base and V 4 bases, and 6 bases lay outside the gene matches. Germline CDR1 reads SEHNR; CDR2 reads FQNEAQ (reference sequence). This CDR3 is 16 amino acids long. Study-level findings and limits: Trimming of TCR beta V- and J-genes showed a link, identified in a later analysis, to a missense DCLRE1C variant. It was approximately 150 TCR beta chains that were listed as cytomegalovirus-associated.

Sequenced material: PBMCs. The clonotype comes from a middle-aged man in good health and CMV-seropositive. V and J are TRBV7-9 and TRBJ1-2; 10 bases align to TRBD1. The CDR3 nucleotides read TGTGCCAGCAGCTCCGCGACAGGGGGCATTAACTATGGCTACACCTTC. This codes for CASSSATGGINYGYTF.